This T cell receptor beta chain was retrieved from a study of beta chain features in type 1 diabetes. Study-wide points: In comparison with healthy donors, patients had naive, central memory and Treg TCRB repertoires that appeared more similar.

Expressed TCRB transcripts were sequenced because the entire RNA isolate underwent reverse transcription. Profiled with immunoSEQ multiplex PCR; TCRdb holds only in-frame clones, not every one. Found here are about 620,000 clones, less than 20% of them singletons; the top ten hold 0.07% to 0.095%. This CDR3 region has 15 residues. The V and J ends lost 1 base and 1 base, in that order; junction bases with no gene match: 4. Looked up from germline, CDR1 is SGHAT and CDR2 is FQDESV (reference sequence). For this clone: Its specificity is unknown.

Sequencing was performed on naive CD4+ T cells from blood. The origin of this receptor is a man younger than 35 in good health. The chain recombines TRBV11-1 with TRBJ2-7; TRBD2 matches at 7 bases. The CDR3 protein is CASSLDRGESYEQYF. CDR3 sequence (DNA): TGTGCCAGCAGCTTAGACCGGGGGGAATCCTACGAGCAGTACTTC.